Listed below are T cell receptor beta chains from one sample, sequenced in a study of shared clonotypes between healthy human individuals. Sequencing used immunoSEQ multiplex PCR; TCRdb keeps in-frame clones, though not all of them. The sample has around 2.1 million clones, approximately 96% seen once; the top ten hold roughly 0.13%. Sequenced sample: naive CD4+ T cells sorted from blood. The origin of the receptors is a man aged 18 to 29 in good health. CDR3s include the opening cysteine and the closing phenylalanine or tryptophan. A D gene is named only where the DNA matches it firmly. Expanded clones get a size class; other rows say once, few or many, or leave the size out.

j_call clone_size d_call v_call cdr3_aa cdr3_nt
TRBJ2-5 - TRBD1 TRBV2 CASGQGVETQYF TGTGCCAGCGGACAGGGAGTTGAGACCCAGTACTTC
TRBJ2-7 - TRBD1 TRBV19 CASSSGTGGSYEQYF TGTGCCAGTAGTTCCGGGACAGGGGGCAGCTACGAGCAGTACTTC
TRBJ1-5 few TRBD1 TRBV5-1 CASSLGTGANQPQHF TGCGCCAGCAGCTTGGGGACAGGGGCTAATCAGCCCCAGCATTTT
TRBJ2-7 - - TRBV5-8 CASSLAIGTLRHEQYF TGTGCCAGCAGCTTGGCTATCGGGACATTACGTCACGAGCAGTACTTC
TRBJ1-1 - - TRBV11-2 CASSLERNTEAFF TGTGCCAGCAGCTTAGAGAGGAACACTGAAGCTTTCTTT
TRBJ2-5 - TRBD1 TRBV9 CASSVLGQGQETQYF TGTGCCAGCAGCGTGTTAGGACAGGGCCAAGAGACCCAGTACTTC
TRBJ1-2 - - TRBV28 CASSPGQIIYGYTF TGTGCCAGCAGTCCAGGACAGATTATCTATGGCTACACCTTC
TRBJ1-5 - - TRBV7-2 CASSLVSTANQPQHF TGTGCCAGCAGCTTAGTTTCGACAGCTAATCAGCCCCAGCATTTT
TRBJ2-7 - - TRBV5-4 CASSSQRDLGEQYF TGTGCCAGCAGCTCTCAAAGAGACTTGGGAGAGCAGTACTTC
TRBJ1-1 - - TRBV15 CATSRAGDTEAFF TGTGCCACCAGCAGAGCAGGGGACACTGAAGCTTTCTTT
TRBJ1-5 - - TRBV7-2 CASSWGPQPQHF TGTGCCAGCAGCTGGGGACCTCAGCCCCAGCATTTT
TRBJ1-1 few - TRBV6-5 CASTAPGTMNTEAFF TGTGCCAGCACTGCTCCCGGGACAATGAACACTGAAGCTTTCTTT
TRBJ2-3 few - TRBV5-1 CASSRATGSTDTQYF TGCGCCAGCAGCCGAGCTACAGGAAGCACAGATACGCAGTATTTT
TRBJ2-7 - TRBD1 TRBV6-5 CASSHRDRAFHEQYF TGTGCCAGCAGTCACCGGGACAGGGCCTTCCACGAGCAGTACTTC
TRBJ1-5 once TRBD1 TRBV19 CASSEERTGLGQPQHF TGTGCCAGTAGTGAAGAACGGACAGGGCTGGGCCAGCCCCAGCATTTT
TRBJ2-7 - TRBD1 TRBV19 CASSPPGQLSYEQYF TGTGCCAGTAGCCCCCCGGGACAGCTCTCCTACGAGCAGTACTTC
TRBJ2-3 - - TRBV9 CASSVQGGSFTDTQYF TGTGCCAGCAGCGTGCAAGGCGGTTCTTTCACAGATACGCAGTATTTT
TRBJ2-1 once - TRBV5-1 CASSSLEASRYEQFF TGCGCCAGCAGCTCCCTAGAGGCTAGTCGGTATGAGCAGTTCTTC
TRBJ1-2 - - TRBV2 CASSGRGSYGYTF TGTGCCAGCAGTGGCAGGGGCTCCTATGGCTACACCTTC
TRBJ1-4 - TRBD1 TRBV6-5 CASSYSSGQSNEKLFF TGTGCCAGCAGTTACTCCTCGGGACAGAGTAATGAAAAACTGTTTTTT